This entry describes one T cell receptor beta chain. What it recognizes is unknown. Trimming took 6 bases from V and 5 from J, leaving 13 bases between them. Germline V gives CDR1 MRHNA, CDR2 SNTAGT. This CDR3 has 13 residues. This record comes from a study of regulatory T cells in long-lasting Graves disease. Described time point: newly diagnosed GD, antithyroid drugs for less than 3 months. PBMCs were the source of the RNA used for TCR sequencing. Assembly of TCR beta libraries relied on iRepertoire HTBI primers together with Arm-PCR of CDR3 regions. TCRdb reprocessed the multiplex PCR reads via MiXCR and lists one record per CDR3 protein. The sample lists a few hundred thousand distinct CDR3 sequences, 12% occurring once. Study results and limitations: Lower TCR diversity characterized persistent Graves' patients relative to newly diagnosed patients. Persistent disease was characterized by preferential usage of TRBV28, TRBJ1-2 and TRBJ2-5.

These same data were also listed under a study on T cells in Graves' hyperthyroidism and ophthalmopathy. As that report states: It was uncontrolled infection, other autoimmune disease, pregnancy or lactation that excluded patients. An initial round of RT-PCR targeting the TCR CDR3 relied on the HTBI primer set.

This receptor was taken from a woman younger than 30 with Graves disease. V usage is TRBV6-4 and J usage is TRBJ1-1, with TRBD1 as a possible D gene (5 bases). The material was peripheral blood mononuclear cells (PBMCs), obtained at new diagnosis, from a patient treated with antithyroid drugs. The CDR3 DNA reads as TGTGCCAGCAGCGTGAACCGGGGGACTGAAGCTTTCTTT. Translated, it gives CASSVNRGTEAFF.